What follows are 17 T cell receptor beta chains derived from one specimen sequenced in a study of cytomegalovirus exposure and HLA in healthy donors. Method: immunoSEQ multiplex PCR; TCRdb's copy keeps in-frame clones and lacks some. The sample contains roughly 250,000 clones, around 87% of which appear only once. The sample consisted of PBMCs. The source is a woman aged 25 to 39 in good health and CMV-seropositive.

The rearrangement uses TRBV19 and TRBJ1-3; a weak D match, TRBD1 (6 bases). Germline values: CDR1 LNHDA, CDR2 SQIVND (reference sequence). Trimming took 4 bases from V and 3 from J, leaving 19 bases between them. The CDR3 has 17 amino acids. CDR3 amino acids: CASSKGQLGDHGNTIYF. The CDR3 DNA is TGTGCCAGTAGTAAGGGACAACTAGGGGATCATGGAAACACCATATATTTT. Full variable domain (missing parts from reference TRBV19 and TRBJ1-3): DGGITQSPKYLFRKEGQNVTLSCEQNLNHDAMYWYRQDPGQGLRLIYYSQIVNDFQKGDIAEGYSVSREKKESFPLTVTSAQKNPTAFYLCASSKGQLGDHGNTIYFGEGSWLTVV.

V usage is TRBV2 and J usage is TRBJ1-2, with D tentatively TRBD1 (5 bases). Germline V gives CDR1 SNHLY, CDR2 FYNNEI. The CDR3 has 13 amino acids. V was clipped by 10 bases and J by 0 bases, with 12 bases between them. This chain's CDR3 is CATRESANYGYTF. CDR3 nucleotides: TGTGCCACCAGGGAGTCAGCTAACTATGGCTACACCTTC.

This chain uses TRBV6-4 with TRBJ2-1; TRBD2 aligns across 9 bases. J was trimmed by 8 bases and V by 3 bases; bases with no gene match: 5. This CDR3 comprises 14 residues. Germline V lookup: CDR1 MRHNA, CDR2 SNTAGT. Here the CDR3 DNA reads TGTGCCAGCAGTGAGGCGGGAGGGGTAGATGAGCAGTTCTTC. This encodes CASSEAGGVDEQFF.

The chain uses TRBV7-2 and TRBJ2-1; D unclear. The V gene lost 1 base and the J gene lost 12 bases, with 7 bases spanning the gap. The germline V gene has CDR1 SGHTA and CDR2 FQGNSA. This CDR3 spans 11 amino acids. DNA for the CDR3: TGTGCCAGCAGCTTAGATCAGGTGCAGTTCTTC. Translated: CASSLDQVQFF.

The chain has TRBV29-1 and TRBJ2-3; 13 bases agree with TRBD2. The CDR3 length is 14 residues. CDR1 is SQVTM and CDR2 is ANQGSEA in the germline V gene. Trimming took 8 bases from V and 8 from J; bases not matched to a gene: 10. CDR3 sequence: CSTQGLAGFGTQYF. The CDR3 nucleotides are TGCAGCACCCAGGGACTAGCGGGATTCGGTACGCAGTATTTT.

The chain is built from TRBV27 and TRBJ2-1; 9 bases are shared with TRBD2. J gave up 7 bases and V 7 bases, and 8 bases lay outside the gene matches. CDR3 length equals 14 residues. The V gene's germline CDR1 is MNHEY and CDR2 SMNVEV (reference sequence). The CDR3: CASILAGRLNEQFF. CDR3 DNA: TGTGCCAGCATCCTAGCGGGGAGACTAAATGAGCAGTTCTTC.

The gene calls are TRBV6-4 and TRBJ2-6, with 7 bases that match TRBD1. Germline V gene sequence: CDR1 MRHNA, CDR2 SNTAGT. V lost 3 bases, J lost 2 bases, and 4 bases stayed unmatched. The CDR3 runs 16 residues. The CDR3 loop reads CASSESGTAGANVLTF. CDR3 bases: TGTGCCAGCAGTGAATCGGGGACAGCTGGGGCCAACGTCCTGACTTTC.

The rearrangement uses TRBV4-1 and TRBJ2-7; 7 bases agree with TRBD1. V gave up 1 base and J gave up 2 bases; unmatched junction bases: 2. In germline, CDR1 is MGHRA, CDR2 YSYEKL. The CDR3 has 14 amino acids. The CDR3 DNA sequence: TGCGCCAGCAGCCAAGCGACAGGGACCTACGAGCAGTACTTC. Protein sequence: CASSQATGTYEQYF.

This clone appeared a few times. The chain links TRBV30 to TRBJ1-5; D remains unclear. There are 14 residues in the CDR3. In germline, CDR1 is GTSNPN, CDR2 SVGIG (reference sequence). V lost 3 bases and J 2 bases, leaving 11 bases between the germline ends. The chain's CDR3 is CAWRGGEGNQPQHF. The CDR3 region has the DNA TGTGCCTGGAGGGGTGGAGAAGGCAATCAGCCCCAGCATTTT.

This chain links TRBV4-1 with TRBJ2-1; tentatively, D is TRBD1 (6 bases). Germline assignment: CDR1 MGHRA and CDR2 YSYEKL. The CDR3 sequence is 13 residues long. V lost 6 bases and J lost 10, with 16 bases in between. The CDR3 loop is CASSLQGSDEQFF. DNA of the CDR3: TGCGCCAGCAGTTTACAGGGTTCTGACGAGCAGTTCTTC.

The CDR3 bases are TGCGCCAGCAGCCCTGATGGTTTGGAGAGGAATGAGCAGTTCTTC. It is translated as CASSPDGLERNEQFF. This sequence joins TRBV4-1 and TRBJ2-1; D not resolved. Per germline, CDR1 MGHRA and CDR2 YSYEKL. Trimming removed 4 bases at V and 7 bases at J, with 17 bases between. The CDR3 has 15 amino acids.

The chain is built from TRBV7-9 and TRBJ1-1; possible D gene TRBD1, 6 bases. CDR3 length: 15 residues. V gave up 4 bases and J gave up 0 bases, with 12 bases separating them. Germline assignment: CDR1 SEHNR and CDR2 FQNEAQ (reference sequence). The CDR3 sequence: CASSSITGMNTEAFF. In nucleotides, the CDR3 is TGTGCCAGCAGCTCCATAACAGGGATGAACACTGAAGCTTTCTTT.

J is TRBJ2-4 and V is TRBV18, with a tentative D call TRBD2 (6 bases). There are 16 residues in the CDR3. Germline CDR1 and CDR2: KGHSH and LQKENI. V lost 3 bases and J lost 9, with 21 bases in between. The CDR3 nucleotides read TGTGCCAGCTCACCGCTTAAAGGAGGGCCGGGTGGCATTCAGTACTTC. This codes for CASSPLKGGPGGIQYF. The full variable domain, with the rest looked up from reference TRBV18 and TRBJ2-4, is NAGVMQNPRHLVRRRGQEARLRCSPMKGHSHVYWYRQLPEEGLKFMVYLQKENIIDESGMPKERFSAEFPKEGPSILRIQQVVRGDSAAYFCASSPLKGGPGGIQYFGAGTRLSVL.

The chain recombines TRBV30 with TRBJ1-5; D possibly corresponds to TRBD1 (5 bases). The ends were cut back, 7 bases at V and 7 bases at J, with 20 bases in the middle. This CDR3 contains 14 residues. Germline values: CDR1 GTSNPN, CDR2 SVGIG (reference sequence). The CDR3 nucleotides are TGTGCCTACGACTTCGGGGGACGCGGCCAGCCCCAGCATTTT. Translated, it gives CAYDFGGRGQPQHF.

This rearrangement joins TRBV19 to TRBJ2-7, with D perhaps matching TRBD1 (5 bases). With 5 bases removed from V and 2 bases from J, the gap between germline ends came to 13 bases. This CDR3 has 14 residues. CDR1 and CDR2 (germline): LNHDA, SQIVND (reference sequence). CDR3 in DNA: TGTGCCAGTAGTCCGACAGCCTGGCCCTACGAGCAGTACTTC. Protein: CASSPTAWPYEQYF.

This rearrangement joins TRBV10-1 to TRBJ2-1, with D perhaps matching TRBD2 (6 bases). Germline CDR1 and CDR2: WNHNN and SYGVQD (reference sequence). V was clipped by 4 bases and J by 8 bases, with 12 bases between them. CDR3 length equals 13 residues. The CDR3: CASSGRPGDEQFF. The CDR3 bases are TGCGCCAGCAGTGGGCGGCCGGGGGATGAGCAGTTCTTC.

This chain links TRBV10-3 with TRBJ2-1; perhaps TRBD2 as D (6 bases). This CDR3 has 15 residues. V gave up 2 bases and J gave up 7 bases, with 15 bases separating them. The germline V gene has CDR1 ENHRY and CDR2 SYGVKD. The CDR3 is CAISEPWGERNEQFF. The CDR3 region has the DNA TGTGCCATCAGTGAGCCGTGGGGGGAGAGGAATGAGCAGTTCTTC.